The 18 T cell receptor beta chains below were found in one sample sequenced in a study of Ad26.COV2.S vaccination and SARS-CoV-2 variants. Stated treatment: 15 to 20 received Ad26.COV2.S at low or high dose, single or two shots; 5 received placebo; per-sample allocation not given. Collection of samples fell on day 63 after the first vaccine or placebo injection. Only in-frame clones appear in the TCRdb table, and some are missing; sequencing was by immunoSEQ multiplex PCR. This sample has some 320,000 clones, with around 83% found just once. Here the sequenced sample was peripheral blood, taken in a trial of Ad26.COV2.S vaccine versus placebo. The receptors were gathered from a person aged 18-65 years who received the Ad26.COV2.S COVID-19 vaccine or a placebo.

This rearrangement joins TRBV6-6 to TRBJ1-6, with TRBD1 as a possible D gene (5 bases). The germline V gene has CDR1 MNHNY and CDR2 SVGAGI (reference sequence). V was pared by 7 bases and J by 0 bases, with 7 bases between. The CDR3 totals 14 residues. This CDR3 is CASTGGSYNSPLHF. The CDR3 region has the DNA TGTGCCAGCACGGGGGGCTCCTATAATTCACCCCTCCACTTT.

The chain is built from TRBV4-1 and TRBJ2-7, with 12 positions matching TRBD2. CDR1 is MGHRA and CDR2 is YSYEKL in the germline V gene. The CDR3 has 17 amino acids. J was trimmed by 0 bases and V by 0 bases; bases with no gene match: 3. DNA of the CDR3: TGCGCCAGCAGCCAAGATCTAGCGGGGGGGCTCTCCTACGAGCAGTACTTC. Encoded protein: CASSQDLAGGLSYEQYF.

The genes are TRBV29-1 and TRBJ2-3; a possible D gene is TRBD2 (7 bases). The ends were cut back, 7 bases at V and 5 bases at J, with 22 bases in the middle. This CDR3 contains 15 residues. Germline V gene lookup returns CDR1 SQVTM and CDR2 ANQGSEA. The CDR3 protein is CSALGGGGHGDTQYF. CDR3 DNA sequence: TGCAGCGCCTTGGGGGGCGGGGGTCACGGAGATACGCAGTATTTT.

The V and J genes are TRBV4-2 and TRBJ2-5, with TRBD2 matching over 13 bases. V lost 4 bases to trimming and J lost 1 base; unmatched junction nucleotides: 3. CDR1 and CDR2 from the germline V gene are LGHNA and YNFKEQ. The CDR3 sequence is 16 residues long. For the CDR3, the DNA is TGTGCCAGCAGCCCTAGACTAGCGGGGGGCCAAGAGACCCAGTACTTC. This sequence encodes CASSPRLAGGQETQYF.

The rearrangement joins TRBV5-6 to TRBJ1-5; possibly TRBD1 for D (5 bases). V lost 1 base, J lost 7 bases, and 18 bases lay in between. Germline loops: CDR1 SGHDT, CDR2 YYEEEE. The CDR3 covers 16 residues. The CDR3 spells CASSLWGEQFGQPQHF. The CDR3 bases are TGTGCCAGCAGCTTGTGGGGGGAACAGTTTGGCCAGCCCCAGCATTTT.

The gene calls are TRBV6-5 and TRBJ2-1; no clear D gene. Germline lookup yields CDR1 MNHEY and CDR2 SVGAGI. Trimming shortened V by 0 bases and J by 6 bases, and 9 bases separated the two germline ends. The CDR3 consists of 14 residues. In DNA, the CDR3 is TGTGCCAGCAGTTACTCGGGTGAGGTCAATGAGCAGTTCTTC. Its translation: CASSYSGEVNEQFF.

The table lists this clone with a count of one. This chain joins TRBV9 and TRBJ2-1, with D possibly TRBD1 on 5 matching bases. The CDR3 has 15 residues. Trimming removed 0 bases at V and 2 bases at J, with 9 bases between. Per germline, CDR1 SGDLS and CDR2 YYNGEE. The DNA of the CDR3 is TGTGCCAGCAGCGTAGTCGACAGAACCTACAATGAGCAGTTCTTC. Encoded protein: CASSVVDRTYNEQFF.

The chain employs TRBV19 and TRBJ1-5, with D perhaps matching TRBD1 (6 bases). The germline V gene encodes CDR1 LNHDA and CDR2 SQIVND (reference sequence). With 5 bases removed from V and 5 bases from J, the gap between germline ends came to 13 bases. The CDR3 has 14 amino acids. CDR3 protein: CASSGARGHQPQHF. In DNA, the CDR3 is TGTGCCAGTAGTGGCGCCAGGGGTCATCAGCCCCAGCATTTT. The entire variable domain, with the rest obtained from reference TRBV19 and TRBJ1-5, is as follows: DGGITQSPKYLFRKEGQNVTLSCEQNLNHDAMYWYRQDPGQGLRLIYYSQIVNDFQKGDIAEGYSVSREKKESFPLTVTSAQKNPTAFYLCASSGARGHQPQHFGDGTRLSIL.

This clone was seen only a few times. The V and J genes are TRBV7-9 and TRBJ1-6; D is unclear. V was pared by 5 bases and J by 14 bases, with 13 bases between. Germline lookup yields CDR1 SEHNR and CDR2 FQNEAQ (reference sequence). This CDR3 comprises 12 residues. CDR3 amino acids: CASSRDYPALHF. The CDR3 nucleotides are TGTGCCAGCAGCCGGGATTATCCGGCCCTCCACTTT.

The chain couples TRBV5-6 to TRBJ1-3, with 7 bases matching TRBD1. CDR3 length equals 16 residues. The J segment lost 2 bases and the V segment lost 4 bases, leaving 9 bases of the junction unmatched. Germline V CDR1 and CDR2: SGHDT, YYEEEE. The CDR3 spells CASSPQGGGTGNTIYF. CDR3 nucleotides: TGTGCCAGCAGCCCGCAGGGGGGGGGCACTGGAAACACCATATATTTT.

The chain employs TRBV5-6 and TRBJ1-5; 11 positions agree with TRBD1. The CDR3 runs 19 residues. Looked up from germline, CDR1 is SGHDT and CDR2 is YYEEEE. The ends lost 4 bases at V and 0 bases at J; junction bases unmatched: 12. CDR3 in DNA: TGTGCCAGCAGCCACGGGACAGGGGGTCACCGAAATAGCAATCAGCCCCAGCATTTT. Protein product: CASSHGTGGHRNSNQPQHF.

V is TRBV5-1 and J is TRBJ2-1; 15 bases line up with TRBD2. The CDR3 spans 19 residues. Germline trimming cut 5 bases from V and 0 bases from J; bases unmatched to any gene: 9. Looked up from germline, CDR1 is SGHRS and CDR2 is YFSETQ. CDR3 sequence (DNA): TGCGCCAGCAGTCCTACAGGGACTAGCGGGGGGTCCTCCTACAATGAGCAGTTCTTC. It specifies CASSPTGTSGGSSYNEQFF. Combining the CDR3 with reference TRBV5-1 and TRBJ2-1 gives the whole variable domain KAGVTQTPRYLIKTRGQQVTLSCSPISGHRSVSWYQQTPGQGLQFLFEYFSETQRNKGNFPGRFSGRQFSNSRSEMNVSTLELGDSALYLCASSPTGTSGGSSYNEQFFGPGTRLTVL.

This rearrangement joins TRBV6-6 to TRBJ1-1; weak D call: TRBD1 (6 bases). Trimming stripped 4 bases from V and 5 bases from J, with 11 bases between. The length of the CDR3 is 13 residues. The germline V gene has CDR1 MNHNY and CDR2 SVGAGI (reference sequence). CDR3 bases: TGTGCCAGCAGTTGGGGGGCGCGGACTGAAGCTTTCTTT. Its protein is CASSWGARTEAFF.

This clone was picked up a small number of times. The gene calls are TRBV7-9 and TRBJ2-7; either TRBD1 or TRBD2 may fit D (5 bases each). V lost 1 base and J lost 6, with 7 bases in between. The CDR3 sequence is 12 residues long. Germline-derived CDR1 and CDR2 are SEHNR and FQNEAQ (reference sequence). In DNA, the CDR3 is TGTGCCAGCAGCTTAGGGGGGAGCGAGCAGTACTTC. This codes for CASSLGGSEQYF.

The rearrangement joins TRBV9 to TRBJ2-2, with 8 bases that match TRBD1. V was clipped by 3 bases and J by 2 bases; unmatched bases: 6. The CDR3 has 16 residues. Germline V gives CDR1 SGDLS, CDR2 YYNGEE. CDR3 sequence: CASSAQGALNTGELFF. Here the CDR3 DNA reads TGTGCCAGCAGCGCGCAGGGGGCACTAAACACCGGGGAGCTGTTTTTT.

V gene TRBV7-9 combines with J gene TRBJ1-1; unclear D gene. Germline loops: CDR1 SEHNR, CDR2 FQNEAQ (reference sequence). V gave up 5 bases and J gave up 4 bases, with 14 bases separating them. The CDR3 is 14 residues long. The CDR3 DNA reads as TGTGCCAGCAGCCTCGGGAGGGCCGGCACTGAAGCTTTCTTT. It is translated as CASSLGRAGTEAFF.

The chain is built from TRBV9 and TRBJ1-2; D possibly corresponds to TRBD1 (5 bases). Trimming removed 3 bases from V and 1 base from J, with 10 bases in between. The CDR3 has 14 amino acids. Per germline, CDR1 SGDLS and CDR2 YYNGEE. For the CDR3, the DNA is TGTGCCAGCAGCGCGACAGAAATTAACTATGGCTACACCTTC. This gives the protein CASSATEINYGYTF. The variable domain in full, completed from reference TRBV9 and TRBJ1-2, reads DSGVTQTPKHLITATGQRVTLRCSPRSGDLSVYWYQQSLDQGLQFLIQYYNGEERAKGNILERFSAQQFPDLHSELNLSSLELGDSALYFCASSATEINYGYTFGSGTRLTVV.

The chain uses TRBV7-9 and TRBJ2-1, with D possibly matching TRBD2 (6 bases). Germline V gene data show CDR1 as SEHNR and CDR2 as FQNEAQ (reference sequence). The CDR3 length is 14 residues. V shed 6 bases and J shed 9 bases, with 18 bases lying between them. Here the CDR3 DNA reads TGTGCCAGCAGAGAGCTCGAGGGAGGATTTGAGCAGTTCTTC. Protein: CASRELEGGFEQFF.